This TCR beta chain originates from a study of T cell changes during pregnancy in multiple sclerosis. Trimming removed 6 bases from V and 4 bases from J; junction bases left unmatched: 20. Germline lookup yields CDR1 SNHLY and CDR2 FYNNEI. This CDR3 is 19 amino acids long. Clones were read by immunoSEQ multiplex PCR, and TCRdb kept only the in-frame ones, dropping some. The table lists tens of thousands of clones, roughly 89% of them singletons. J is TRBJ1-1 and V is TRBV2, with TRBD1 matching 10 bases. The sample in question was peripheral blood, obtained in the third trimester of pregnancy. This clonotype originated in a female donor in good health, enrolled as a control in a pregnancy study. CDR3 in amino acids: CASSGPRDRGLRVPTEAFF. The CDR3 DNA reads as TGTGCCAGCAGCGGTCCCCGGGACAGGGGTTTAAGGGTGCCCACTGAAGCTTTCTTT. Full variable domain (rest looked up from reference TRBV2 and TRBJ1-1): EPEVTQTPSHQVTQMGQEVILRCVPISNHLYFYWYRQILGQKVEFLVSFYNNEISEKSEIFDDQFSVERPDGSNFTLKIRSTKLEDSAMYFCASSGPRDRGLRVPTEAFFGQGTRLTVV.